This T cell receptor (beta chain) was documented in a study of long-term antiretroviral therapy in people with HIV. Study details: The oldest specimens predate the 2015 immediate-ART recommendation by about a decade.

Trimming removed 4 bases at V and 1 base at J, with 10 bases between. The CDR3 runs to 14 residues. Germline assignment: CDR1 LNHNV and CDR2 YYDKDF (reference sequence). Every donor had one or more pre-ART and two or more post-ART PBMC samples. With survey level as its setting, the immunoSEQ assay was v3.0. Clones were sequenced by immunoSEQ multiplex PCR, and TCRdb holds only the in-frame ones, with some missing. The data hold 25,000 to 35,000 clones, with 70% to 90% observed a single time. Whole-study findings and limits: Patients on ART gained diversity, which nonetheless stayed below transplant donor controls.

As concerns this clone: As yet, its antigen is unknown.

The sequence was collected from a woman between 18 and 30 years old with HIV. The sample consisted of unsorted PBMCs, taken 1.8 years after starting antiretroviral therapy. The V and J genes are TRBV15 and TRBJ1-2, with D unresolved. The CDR3 region is CATSMGLLNYGYTF. DNA of the CDR3: TGTGCCACCAGCATGGGGTTGCTTAACTATGGCTACACCTTC.